This TCR beta chain originates from a study of cytomegalovirus exposure and HLA in healthy donors. PCR employed 60 Vbeta and 13 Jbeta primers. Measured with immunoSEQ multiplex PCR; TCRdb has only the in-frame clones, and not every one. The sample shows more than 150,000 clones, more than 75% of them seen only once. Sequenced input: PBMCs. The sequence was collected from a girl less than two years old in good health and CMV-seronegative.

CDR3 amino acids: CASSPREGIYEQYF. The DNA for the CDR3 is TGTGCCAGTAGCCCGAGAGAGGGCATCTACGAGCAGTACTTC. V is TRBV19 and J is TRBJ2-7; D possibly corresponds to TRBD2 (5 bases). CDR1 LNHDA and CDR2 SQIVND come from the germline V gene (reference sequence). The V gene lost 6 bases and the J gene lost 3 bases, with 15 bases spanning the gap. The CDR3 runs to 14 residues. Full variable domain (remainder filled in from reference TRBV19 and TRBJ2-7): DGGITQSPKYLFRKEGQNVTLSCEQNLNHDAMYWYRQDPGQGLRLIYYSQIVNDFQKGDIAEGYSVSREKKESFPLTVTSAQKNPTAFYLCASSPREGIYEQYFGPGTRLTVT.